This section outlines one T cell receptor (beta chain) sequence together with its context. Its matching antigen is unknown. This specimen comes from a study of beta chain features in type 1 diabetes. Germline-derived CDR1 and CDR2 are GTSNPN and SVGIG (reference sequence). V lost 2 bases and J 7 bases, leaving 9 bases between the germline ends. The CDR3 runs 13 residues. General observations from the study: Naive, central memory and Treg TCRB repertoires seemed to resemble each other more closely in patients than they did in healthy donors. Type 1 diabetes patients had TCRB CDR3s that were shorter (moderately but significantly so) in all four CD4+ subsets.

Expressed TCRB transcripts were sequenced because the isolated RNA had all been reverse transcribed beforehand. Clones were sequenced by immunoSEQ multiplex PCR, and TCRdb holds only the in-frame ones, with some missing. The table has roughly 730,000 clones, roughly an eighth seen once; the top ten hold approximately 0.021%. The sequence came from a man younger than 35 with type 1 diabetes. This chain links TRBV30 with TRBJ1-6; D is possibly TRBD1 (5 bases). The sample taken for sequencing was naive CD4+ T cells from blood. Here the CDR3 reads CAWSLNRNSPLHF. Written as DNA, the CDR3 is TGTGCCTGGAGTCTGAACAGGAATTCACCCCTCCACTTT.